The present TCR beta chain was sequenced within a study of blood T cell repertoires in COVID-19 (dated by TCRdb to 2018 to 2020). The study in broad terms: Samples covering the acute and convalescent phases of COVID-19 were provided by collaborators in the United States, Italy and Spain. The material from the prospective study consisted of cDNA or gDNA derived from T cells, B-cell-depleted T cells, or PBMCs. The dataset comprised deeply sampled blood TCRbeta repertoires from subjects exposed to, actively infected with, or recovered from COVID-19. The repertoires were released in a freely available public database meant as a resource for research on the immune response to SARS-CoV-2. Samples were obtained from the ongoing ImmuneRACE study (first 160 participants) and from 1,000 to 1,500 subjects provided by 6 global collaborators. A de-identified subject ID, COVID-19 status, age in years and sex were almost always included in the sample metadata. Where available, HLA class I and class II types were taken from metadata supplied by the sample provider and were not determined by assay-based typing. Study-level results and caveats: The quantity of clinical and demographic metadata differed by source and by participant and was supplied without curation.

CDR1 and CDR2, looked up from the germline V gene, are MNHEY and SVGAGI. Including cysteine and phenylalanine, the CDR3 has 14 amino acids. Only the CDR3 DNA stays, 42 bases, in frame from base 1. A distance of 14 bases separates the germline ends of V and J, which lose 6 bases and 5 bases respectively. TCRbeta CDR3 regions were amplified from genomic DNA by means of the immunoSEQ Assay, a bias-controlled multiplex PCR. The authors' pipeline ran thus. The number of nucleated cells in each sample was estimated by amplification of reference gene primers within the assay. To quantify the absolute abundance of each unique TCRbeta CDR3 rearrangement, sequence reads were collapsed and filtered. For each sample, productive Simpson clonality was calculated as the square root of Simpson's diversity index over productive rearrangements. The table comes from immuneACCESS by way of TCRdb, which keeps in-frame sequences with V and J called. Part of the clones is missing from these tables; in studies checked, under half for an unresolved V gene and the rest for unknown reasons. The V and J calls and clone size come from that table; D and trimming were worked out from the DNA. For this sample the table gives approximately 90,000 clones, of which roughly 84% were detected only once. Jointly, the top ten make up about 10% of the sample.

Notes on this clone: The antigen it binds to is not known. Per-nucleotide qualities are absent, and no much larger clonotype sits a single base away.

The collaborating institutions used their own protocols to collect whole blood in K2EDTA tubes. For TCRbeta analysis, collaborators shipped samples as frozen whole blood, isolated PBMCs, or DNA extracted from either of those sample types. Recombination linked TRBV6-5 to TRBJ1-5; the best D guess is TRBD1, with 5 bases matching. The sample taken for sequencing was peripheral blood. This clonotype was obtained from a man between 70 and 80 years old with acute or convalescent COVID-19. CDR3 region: CASSARGADQPQHF. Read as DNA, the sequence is TGTGCCAGCAGCGCCCGTGGGGCGGATCAGCCCCAGCATTTT.